A single sample is the source of the 12 T cell receptor beta chains below, sequenced in a study of blood T cells in healthy people across ages. It was with a sample-barcoded 5' primer and a J-beta primer mix that a second PCR of roughly 7 to 12 cycles was run. TCRdb used MiXCR to reprocess the 5' RACE reads, holding one entry per CDR3 protein. The data contain approximately 830,000 distinct CDR3 sequences, about 59% of them singletons. The sample was blood. The receptors originated from a man aged 25 to 40 in good health.

This clonotype was detected a few times. The DNA of the CDR3 is TGTGCCATCAGTGATTTGGGGTACGAGCAGTACTTC. It encodes CAISDLGYEQYF. V gene TRBV10-3 combines with J gene TRBJ2-4; D call uncertain. The J call may be faulty, since TRBJ2-7 better matches the DNA end. The CDR3 consists of 12 residues. In germline, CDR1 is ENHRY, CDR2 SYGVKD.

The chain combines TRBV24-1 with TRBJ2-1; D is uncertain. Germline V gene lookup returns CDR1 KGHDR and CDR2 SFDVKD. V was cut by 4 bases and J by 6 bases, with 9 bases left in between. The CDR3 totals 13 residues. In nucleotides, the CDR3 is TGTGCCACCAGTGACCCAACCGTCAATGAGCAGTTCTTC. Amino acid sequence: CATSDPTVNEQFF.

The V call is TRBV18, the J call TRBJ2-5; 9 nucleotides agree with TRBD2. Trimming took 1 base from V and 1 from J; bases not matched to a gene: 7. The CDR3 spans 17 residues. Germline assignment: CDR1 KGHSH and CDR2 LQKENI. CDR3 loop: CASSPLSTSGSQETQYF. CDR3 in DNA: TGTGCCAGCTCACCACTCTCGACTAGCGGCTCCCAAGAGACCCAGTACTTC. The full variable domain, its missing parts supplied by reference TRBV18 and TRBJ2-5, is NAGVMQNPRHLVRRRGQEARLRCSPMKGHSHVYWYRQLPEEGLKFMVYLQKENIIDESGMPKERFSAEFPKEGPSILRIQQVVRGDSAAYFCASSPLSTSGSQETQYFGPGTRLLVL.

The chain is built from TRBV6-6 and TRBJ1-1; D unclear. CDR3 length: 11 amino acids. Germline CDR1 and CDR2: MNHNY and SVGAGI (reference sequence). V was cut by 5 bases and J by 6 bases, with 7 bases left in between. Here the CDR3 DNA reads TGTGCCAGCAGTCATGGGGCTGAAGCTTTCTTT. This encodes CASSHGAEAFF.

J is TRBJ2-3 and V is TRBV4-3; D possibly corresponds to TRBD2 (5 bases). Germline CDR1 LGHNA, CDR2 YSLEER. The CDR3 is 12 amino acids. V lost 3 bases and J 10 bases, leaving 11 bases between the germline ends. This chain's CDR3 is CASSHEKEAQYF. The CDR3 nucleotides are TGCGCCAGCAGCCATGAAAAGGAGGCGCAGTATTTT.

The rearrangement links TRBV27 to TRBJ2-5; D is perhaps TRBD1 (5 bases). The CDR3 contains 17 residues. Germline loops: CDR1 MNHEY, CDR2 SMNVEV (reference sequence). The V end was cut by 3 bases, the J end by 1 base, with 18 bases between. This CDR3 reads CASSLVATAVSQETQYF. The DNA of the CDR3 is TGTGCCAGCAGTTTGGTGGCGACAGCAGTATCCCAAGAGACCCAGTACTTC.

CDR3 region: CASSLTGHEQFF. Written as DNA, the CDR3 is TGCGCCAGCAGCCTGACAGGGCATGAGCAGTTCTTC. The gene calls are TRBV5-1 and TRBJ2-1; 7 positions match TRBD1. The CDR3 has 12 residues. V was pared by 4 bases and J by 8 bases, with 3 bases of the junction left unmatched. Germline V gene data show CDR1 as SGHRS and CDR2 as YFSETQ.

This clonotype has a handful of counts. The V and J genes are TRBV10-3 and TRBJ1-1; D is unresolved. Per the germline V gene, CDR1 is ENHRY and CDR2 is SYGVKD. The CDR3 is 13 residues long. Trimming pared 6 bases from V and 3 bases from J, leaving 11 bases between. The CDR3 DNA follows: TGTGCCATCAGGCCGGGTACGCACACTGAAGCTTTCTTT. Translated: CAIRPGTHTEAFF.

The rearrangement links TRBV29-1 to TRBJ1-4, with D hard to call. Germline assignment: CDR1 SQVTM and CDR2 ANQGSEA. The CDR3 has 15 amino acids. The V and J ends lost 6 bases and 0 bases respectively, with 14 bases between them. DNA of the CDR3: TGCAGCGTCCGGACTCAGCAAGCAACTAATGAAAAACTGTTTTTT. The encoded protein is CSVRTQQATNEKLFF. The full variable domain, rest sourced from reference TRBV29-1 and TRBJ1-4, is SAVISQKPSRDICQRGTSLTIQCQVDSQVTMMFWYRQQPGQSLTLIATANQGSEATYESGFVIDKFPISRPNLTFSTLTVSNMSPEDSSIYLCSVRTQQATNEKLFFGSGTQLSVL.

The V call is TRBV18, the J call TRBJ2-7; no clear D. The J call may be incorrect, as the DNA end agrees better with TRBJ2-5. The germline CDR1 and CDR2 sequences are KGHSH and LQKENI. This CDR3 spans 12 amino acids. CDR3 sequence reads: CASSPGPGTQYF. In DNA form, the CDR3 reads TGTGCCAGCTCACCAGGCCCAGGGACCCAGTACTTC.

The chain combines TRBV14 with TRBJ2-1; D is perhaps TRBD2 (5 bases). CDR1 and CDR2 from the germline V gene are SGHDN and FVKESK. The CDR3 length is 14 residues. V lost 4 bases, J lost 7 bases, and 14 bases lay in between. CDR3 bases: TGTGCCAGCAGCCCGGGGATAGGGATGAATGAGCAGTTCTTC. Translated: CASSPGIGMNEQFF.

The chain joins TRBV6-2 or TRBV6-3 to TRBJ2-7; 8 bases fit TRBD2. CDR1 and CDR2 from the germline V gene are MNHEY and SVGEGT. The CDR3 is 14 amino acids. The J segment lost 7 bases and the V segment lost 5 bases, leaving 10 bases of the junction unmatched. CDR3 in amino acids: CASSHPSGGQEQYF. The CDR3 nucleotides read TGTGCCAGCAGTCACCCTTCGGGGGGGCAGGAGCAGTACTTC.